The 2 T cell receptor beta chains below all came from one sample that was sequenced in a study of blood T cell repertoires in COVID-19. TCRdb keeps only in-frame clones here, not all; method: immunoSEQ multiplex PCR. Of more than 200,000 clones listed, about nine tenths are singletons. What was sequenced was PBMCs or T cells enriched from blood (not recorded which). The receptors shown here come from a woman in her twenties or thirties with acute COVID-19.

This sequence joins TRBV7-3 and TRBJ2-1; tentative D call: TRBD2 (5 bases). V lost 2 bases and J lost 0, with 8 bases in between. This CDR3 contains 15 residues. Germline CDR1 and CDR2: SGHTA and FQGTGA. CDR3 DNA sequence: TGTGCCAGCAGCTTATACGCGGGCTCCTACAATGAGCAGTTCTTC. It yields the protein CASSLYAGSYNEQFF.

CDR3 DNA: TGTGCCACCAGCAGAGATCGCGGAACTACAGGGAGTGGGGCCAACGTCCTGACTTTC. Translated: CATSRDRGTTGSGANVLTF. This sequence joins TRBV15 and TRBJ2-6; D possibly corresponds to TRBD1 (6 bases). Trimming took off 0 bases at V and 3 bases at J, with 18 bases between the two ends. The CDR3 runs 19 residues. Germline V gene lookup returns CDR1 LNHNV and CDR2 YYDKDF (reference sequence).